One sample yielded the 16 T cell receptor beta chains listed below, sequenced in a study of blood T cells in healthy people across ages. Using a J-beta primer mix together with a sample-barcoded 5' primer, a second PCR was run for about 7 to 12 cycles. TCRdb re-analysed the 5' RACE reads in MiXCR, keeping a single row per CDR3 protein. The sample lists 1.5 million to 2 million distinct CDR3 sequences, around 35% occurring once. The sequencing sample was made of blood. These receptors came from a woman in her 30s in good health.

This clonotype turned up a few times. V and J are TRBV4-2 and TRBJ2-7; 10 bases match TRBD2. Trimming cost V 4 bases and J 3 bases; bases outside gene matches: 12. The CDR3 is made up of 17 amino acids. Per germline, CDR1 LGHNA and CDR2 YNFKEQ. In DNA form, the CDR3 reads TGTGCCAGCAGCCTGGGGACAGAGCTAGCGGGAGACTACGAGCAGTACTTC. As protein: CASSLGTELAGDYEQYF.

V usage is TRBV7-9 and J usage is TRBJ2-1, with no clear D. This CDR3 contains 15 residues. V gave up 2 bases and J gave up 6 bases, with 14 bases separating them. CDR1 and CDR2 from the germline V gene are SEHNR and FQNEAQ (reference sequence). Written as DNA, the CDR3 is TGTGCCAGCAGCTTATATATAGAGTCTGGCAATGAGCAGTTCTTC. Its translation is CASSLYIESGNEQFF.

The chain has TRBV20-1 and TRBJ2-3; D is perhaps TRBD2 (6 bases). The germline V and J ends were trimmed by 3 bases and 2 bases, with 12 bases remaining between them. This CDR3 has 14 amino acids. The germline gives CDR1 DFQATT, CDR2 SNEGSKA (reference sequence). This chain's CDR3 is CSARPAGITDTQYF. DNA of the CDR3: TGCAGTGCTAGGCCAGCGGGTATCACAGATACGCAGTATTTT.

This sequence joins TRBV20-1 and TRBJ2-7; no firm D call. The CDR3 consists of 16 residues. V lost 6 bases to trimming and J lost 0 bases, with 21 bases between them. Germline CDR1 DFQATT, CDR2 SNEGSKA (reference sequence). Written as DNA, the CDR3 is TGCAGTGCCAGTCAAGCGTTCGGAACCAACTCCTACGAGCAGTACTTC. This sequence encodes CSASQAFGTNSYEQYF.

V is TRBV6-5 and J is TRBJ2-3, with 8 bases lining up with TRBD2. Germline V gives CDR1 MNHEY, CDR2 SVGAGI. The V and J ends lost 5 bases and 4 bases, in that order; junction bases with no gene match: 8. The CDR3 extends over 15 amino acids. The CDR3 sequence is CASSRGGPVSDTQYF. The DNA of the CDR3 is TGTGCCAGCAGTCGCGGGGGGCCGGTCTCAGATACGCAGTATTTT.

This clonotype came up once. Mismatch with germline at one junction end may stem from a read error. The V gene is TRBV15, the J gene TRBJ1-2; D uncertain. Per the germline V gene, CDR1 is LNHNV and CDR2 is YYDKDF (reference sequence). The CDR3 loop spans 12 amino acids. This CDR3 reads CVTSRQELGYTF. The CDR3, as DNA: TGTGTCACCAGCAGGCAGGAATTGGGCTACACCTTC.

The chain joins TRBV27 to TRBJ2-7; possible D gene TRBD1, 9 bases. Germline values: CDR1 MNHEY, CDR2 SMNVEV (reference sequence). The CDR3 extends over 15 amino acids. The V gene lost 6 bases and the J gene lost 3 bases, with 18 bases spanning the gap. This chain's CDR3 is CASSQRGTGIYEQYF. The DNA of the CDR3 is TGTGCCAGCAGCCAGCGGGGGACAGGGATCTACGAGCAGTACTTC.

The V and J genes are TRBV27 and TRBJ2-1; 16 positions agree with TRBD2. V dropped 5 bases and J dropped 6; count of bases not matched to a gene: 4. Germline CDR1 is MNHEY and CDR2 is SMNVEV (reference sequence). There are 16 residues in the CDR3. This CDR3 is CASSRGTSGRGNEQFF. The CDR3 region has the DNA TGTGCCAGCAGTCGAGGGACTAGCGGGAGGGGCAATGAGCAGTTCTTC.

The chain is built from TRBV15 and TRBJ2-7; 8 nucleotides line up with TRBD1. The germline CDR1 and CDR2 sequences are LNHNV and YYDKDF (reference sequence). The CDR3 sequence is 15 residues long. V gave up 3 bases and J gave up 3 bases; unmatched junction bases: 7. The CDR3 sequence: CATSRTRDRYYEQYF. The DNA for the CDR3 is TGTGCCACCAGCAGGACCCGGGACAGGTACTACGAGCAGTACTTC.

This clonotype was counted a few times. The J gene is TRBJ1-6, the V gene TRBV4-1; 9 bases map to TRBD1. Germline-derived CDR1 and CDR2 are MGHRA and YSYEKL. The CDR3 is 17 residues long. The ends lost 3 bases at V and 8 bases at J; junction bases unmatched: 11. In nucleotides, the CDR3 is TGCGCCAGCAGCCATAATCGTCGGACAGGGGTCTATTCACCCCTCCACTTT. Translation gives CASSHNRRTGVYSPLHF.

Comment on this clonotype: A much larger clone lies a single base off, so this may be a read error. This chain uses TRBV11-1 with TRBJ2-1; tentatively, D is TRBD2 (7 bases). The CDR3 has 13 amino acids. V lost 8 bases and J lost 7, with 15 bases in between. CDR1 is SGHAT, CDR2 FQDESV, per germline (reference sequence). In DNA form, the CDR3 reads TGTGCCAGCCGGGGGGCGGGAGAGAATGAGCAGTTCTTC. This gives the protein CASRGAGENEQFF.

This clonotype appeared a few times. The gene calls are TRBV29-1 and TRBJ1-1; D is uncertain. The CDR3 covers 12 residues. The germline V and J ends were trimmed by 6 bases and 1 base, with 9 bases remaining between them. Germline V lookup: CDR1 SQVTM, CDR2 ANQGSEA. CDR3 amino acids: CSVLTTNTEAFF. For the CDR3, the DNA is TGCAGCGTCTTAACAACGAACACTGAAGCTTTCTTT.

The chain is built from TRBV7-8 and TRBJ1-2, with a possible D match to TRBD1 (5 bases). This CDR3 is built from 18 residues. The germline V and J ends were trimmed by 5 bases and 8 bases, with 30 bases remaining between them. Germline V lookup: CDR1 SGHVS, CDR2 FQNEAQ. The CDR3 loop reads CASSKPRLTDRRPLGYTF. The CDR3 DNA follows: TGTGCCAGCAGCAAACCACGACTGACAGATAGACGACCTCTCGGCTACACCTTC.

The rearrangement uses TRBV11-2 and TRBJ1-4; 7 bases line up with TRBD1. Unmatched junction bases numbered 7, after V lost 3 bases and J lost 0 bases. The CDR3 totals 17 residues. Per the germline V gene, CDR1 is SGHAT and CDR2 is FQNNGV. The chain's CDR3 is CASSFGKGASTNEKLFF. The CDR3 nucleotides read TGTGCCAGCAGCTTTGGAAAGGGGGCTTCAACTAATGAAAAACTGTTTTTT.

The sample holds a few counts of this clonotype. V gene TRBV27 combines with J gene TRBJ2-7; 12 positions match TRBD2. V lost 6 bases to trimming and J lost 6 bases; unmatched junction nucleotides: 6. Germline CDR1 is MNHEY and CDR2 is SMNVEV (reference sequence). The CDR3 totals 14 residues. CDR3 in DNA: TGTGCCAGCAGCCCTAGCGGGGGGGGCGTCGAGCAGTACTTC. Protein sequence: CASSPSGGGVEQYF.

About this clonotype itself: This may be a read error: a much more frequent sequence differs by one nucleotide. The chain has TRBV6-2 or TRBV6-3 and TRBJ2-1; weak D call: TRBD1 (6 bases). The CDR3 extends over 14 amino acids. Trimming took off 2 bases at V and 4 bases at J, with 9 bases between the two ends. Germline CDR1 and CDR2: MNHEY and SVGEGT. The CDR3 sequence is CASSYADSYNEQFF. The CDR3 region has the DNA TGTGCCAGCAGTTACGCGGACAGTTACAATGAGCAGTTCTTC.